These 30 T cell receptor beta chains were sequenced from one sample in a study of vaccination and CD4 T cells after COVID-19. This sample's treatment: approximately nine-day PBMC culture with coronavirus spike peptide pools or control peptides (ViraFEST assay). Researchers collected the unexposed donor's CD4+ T cells before the COVID-19 pandemic (2011-2018). No antigen has been identified for these receptors. The study sequenced cultured CD4+ T cell DNA using the Oncomine TCR Beta short-read assay. TCRdb processed the PCR reads anew with MiXCR; each CDR3 protein has one entry. In the table there are thousands of distinct CDR3 sequences, 48% of which are singletons. The sample comprised CD4+ T cells from blood, cultured in vitro. Receptors originate from a human donor in good health.

In its sample, this clonotype was seen once. J is TRBJ2-2 and V is TRBV18; D is undetermined. The V end lost 6 bases, the J end lost 6 bases, and 8 bases lay between the germline ends. CDR3 length: 12 residues. CDR1 is KGHSH, CDR2 LQKENI, per germline. The chain's CDR3 is CASSHGAGELFF. DNA for the CDR3: TGTGCCAGCTCCCATGGGGCCGGGGAGCTGTTTTTT.

The chain recombines TRBV10-3 with TRBJ2-5; TRBD2 matches 9 bases. V was clipped by 2 bases and J by 4 bases; unmatched bases: 8. Germline CDR1 ENHRY, CDR2 SYGVKD. CDR3 length: 16 amino acids. The CDR3 region has the DNA TGTGCCATCAGTGAGGGTAGGGGACTAGCAGGAGAGACCCAGTACTTC. Its protein is CAISEGRGLAGETQYF.

This clonotype has a handful of counts. This chain joins TRBV20-1 and TRBJ1-6; a possible D gene is TRBD1 (5 bases). The CDR3 spans 15 residues. Germline V gene lookup returns CDR1 DFQATT and CDR2 SNEGSKA (reference sequence). V was clipped by 6 bases and J by 5 bases, with 17 bases between them. CDR3 DNA: TGCAGTGCCCAAACCGGGACCGCGGATAATTCACCCCTCCACTTT. Translated, it gives CSAQTGTADNSPLHF.

This clonotype came up a few times. The V call is TRBV25-1, the J call TRBJ1-1; a possible D gene is TRBD1 (6 bases). The CDR3 has 15 amino acids. V was trimmed by 1 base and J by 1 base, leaving 10 bases between them. Germline CDR1 and CDR2: MGHDK and SYGVNS. The CDR3 here is CASSESDRPNTEAFF. Here the CDR3 DNA reads TGTGCCAGCAGTGAATCTGACAGGCCGAACACTGAAGCTTTCTTT.

The rearrangement uses TRBV2 and TRBJ1-2; 9 positions match TRBD1. The CDR3 is made up of 13 amino acids. CDR1 is SNHLY, CDR2 FYNNEI, per germline. V lost 3 bases to trimming and J lost 8 bases; unmatched junction nucleotides: 4. The CDR3 DNA is TGTGCCAGCAGTGAGGGGACAGGGTACGGCTACACCTTC. Translated, it gives CASSEGTGYGYTF.

The chain has TRBV24-1 and TRBJ2-3, with 8 bases lining up with TRBD1. Trimming cost V 3 bases and J 3 bases; bases outside gene matches: 4. The germline V gene encodes CDR1 KGHDR and CDR2 SFDVKD. CDR3 length: 15 residues. CDR3 coding DNA: TGTGCCACCAGTGATCCCCGGGACAGGACAGATACGCAGTATTTT. It yields the protein CATSDPRDRTDTQYF.

The CDR3 loop reads CASTQDRGTGEQYF. The CDR3 DNA reads TGTGCCAGCACCCAGGACAGGGGGACGGGGGAGCAGTACTTC. The gene calls are TRBV6-1 and TRBJ2-7; 10 positions match TRBD1. Trimming removed 7 bases from V and 7 bases from J; junction bases left unmatched: 10. Germline V CDR1 and CDR2: MNHNS, SASEGT. This CDR3 region has 14 residues.

The J gene is TRBJ2-3, the V gene TRBV24-1, with 9 bases identical to TRBD2. With V trimmed by 5 bases and J by 2 bases, 4 bases remained unmatched. CDR3 length: 15 amino acids. Per germline, CDR1 KGHDR and CDR2 SFDVKD. For the CDR3, the DNA is TGTGCCACCAGTGCTAGCGGGGAAAACACAGATACGCAGTATTTT. Translated, it gives CATSASGENTDTQYF.

The CDR3 region is CASSSHRGFDEQYF. CDR3 nucleotide sequence: TGTGCCAGCAGCTCCCACAGGGGATTTGACGAGCAGTACTTC. The rearrangement links TRBV11-2 to TRBJ2-7; 7 bases map to TRBD1. The CDR3 runs 14 residues. CDR1 and CDR2 (germline): SGHAT, FQNNGV. J was trimmed by 5 bases and V by 4 bases; bases with no gene match: 8.

In this sample, this clonotype turned up a few times. The chain carries TRBV7-6 and TRBJ2-2, with D unclear. The CDR3 is made up of 15 amino acids. The germline V gene encodes CDR1 SGHVS and CDR2 FNYEAQ. V was shortened by 1 base and J by 4 bases, with 10 bases between the two germline ends. CDR3 sequence (DNA): TGTGCCAGCAGCTTAGGCGGCAGTACCACCGGGGAGCTGTTTTTT. As protein: CASSLGGSTTGELFF. The whole variable domain, filled in from reference TRBV7-6 and TRBJ2-2, reads GAGVSQSPRYKVTKRGQDVALRCDPISGHVSLYWYRQALGQGPEFLTYFNYEAQQDKSGLPNDRFSAERPEGSISTLTIQRTEQRDSAMYRCASSLGGSTTGELFFGEGSRLTVL.

V and J are TRBV30 and TRBJ2-2; TRBD1 might be the D (5 bases). V lost 3 bases and J lost 7, with 12 bases in between. CDR1 GTSNPN and CDR2 SVGIG come from the germline V gene (reference sequence). CDR3 length: 13 amino acids. The CDR3: CAWRAGLSGELFF. The CDR3 nucleotides are TGTGCCTGGAGGGCAGGGCTTAGCGGGGAGCTGTTTTTT.

This clonotype was observed a single time. A junction boundary mismatches the germline segment, possibly from a read error. The chain is built from TRBV5-1 and TRBJ2-5, with a tentative D call TRBD2 (7 bases). This CDR3 spans 13 amino acids. CDR1 is SGHRS, CDR2 YFSETQ, per germline. The CDR3 here is CVSSGAGVETQYF. The CDR3 nucleotides are TGCGTCAGCAGCGGGGCAGGGGTAGAGACCCAGTACTTC.

J is TRBJ2-2 and V is TRBV6-1, with D perhaps matching TRBD2 (6 bases). V lost 7 bases to trimming and J lost 2 bases, with 14 bases between them. The CDR3 is made up of 15 amino acids. The germline CDR1 and CDR2 sequences are MNHNS and SASEGT. The CDR3 nucleotides are TGTGCCAGCAACCCCCTAGCGTCAAACACCGGGGAGCTGTTTTTT. Amino acids: CASNPLASNTGELFF.

The chain is built from TRBV10-3 and TRBJ2-2, with 15 bases lining up with TRBD2. This CDR3 contains 17 residues. From germline, CDR1 is ENHRY and CDR2 SYGVKD. V trimming: 4 bases; J trimming: 7 bases; junction bases outside the gene matches: 7. DNA for the CDR3: TGTGCCATCAGTGGGTCTGGACTAGCGGGAGGGAGCGGGGAGCTGTTTTTT. It specifies CAISGSGLAGGSGELFF.

The chain combines TRBV19 with TRBJ2-5; D is undetermined. Germline V gene sequence: CDR1 LNHDA, CDR2 SQIVND (reference sequence). The V end lost 1 base, the J end lost 2 bases, and 11 bases lay between the germline ends. CDR3 length: 15 residues. The CDR3 region is CASSIAVQKQETQYF. DNA for the CDR3: TGTGCCAGTAGTATAGCGGTACAGAAACAAGAGACCCAGTACTTC.

This clonotype occurred a few times. For the CDR3, the DNA is TGCAGTGCCCAAGAGCCGAACACTGAAGCTTTCTTT. Amino acids: CSAQEPNTEAFF. The chain carries TRBV20-1 and TRBJ1-1; D ambiguous. Germline V gene lookup returns CDR1 DFQATT and CDR2 SNEGSKA (reference sequence). This CDR3 is 12 amino acids long. The V and J ends lost 6 bases and 1 base respectively, with 9 bases between them.

As regards this clonotype: An end of the junction does not agree with germline; a read error may underlie this. The chain links TRBV20-1 to TRBJ1-5; the D gene is possibly TRBD1 (6 bases). The CDR3 covers 14 residues. Germline V gene lookup returns CDR1 DFQATT and CDR2 SNEGSKA (reference sequence). CDR3 bases: TGCAGTGCTCGAGAGGGGGGGGGCAATCAGCCCCAGCATTTT. Translated: CSAREGGGNQPQHF.

This chain joins TRBV29-1 and TRBJ2-1; D not certain. The V and J ends lost 7 bases and 0 bases respectively, with 16 bases between them. Germline assignment: CDR1 SQVTM and CDR2 ANQGSEA. The CDR3 totals 15 residues. For the CDR3, the DNA is TGCAGCGCCTCCTCCCAGATCCGCTCCTACAATGAGCAGTTCTTC. Amino acid sequence: CSASSQIRSYNEQFF.

The rearrangement joins TRBV20-1 to TRBJ2-2; D is possibly TRBD1 (6 bases). The length of the CDR3 is 15 residues. V gave up 6 bases and J gave up 1 base, with 15 bases separating them. Per germline, CDR1 DFQATT and CDR2 SNEGSKA (reference sequence). The CDR3 loop reads CSARTGSGNTGELFF. CDR3 nucleotides: TGCAGTGCGCGTACAGGGTCCGGGAACACCGGGGAGCTGTTTTTT.

The sample holds a few counts of this clonotype. The V call is TRBV7-2, the J call TRBJ1-5; 10 bases map to TRBD1. V was clipped by 5 bases and J by 7 bases; unmatched bases: 8. The germline V gene has CDR1 SGHTA and CDR2 FQGNSA. The CDR3 is made up of 15 amino acids. Written as DNA, the CDR3 is TGTGCCAGCAGCGAGGACAGGGGGGTGCGCCAGCCCCAGCATTTT. Amino acid sequence: CASSEDRGVRQPQHF.

The rearrangement uses TRBV6-1 and TRBJ1-6, with TRBD1 matching 7 bases. The germline V gene has CDR1 MNHNS and CDR2 SASEGT. There are 15 residues in the CDR3. Germline trimming cut 5 bases from V and 7 bases from J; bases unmatched to any gene: 8. The CDR3, as DNA: TGTGCCAGCAGTAGATTACAGGGGATGAATTCACCCCTCCACTTT. Its translation: CASSRLQGMNSPLHF.

V and J are TRBV30 and TRBJ2-7; D is unresolved. The CDR3 sequence is 13 residues long. Trimming cost V 2 bases and J 2 bases, with 10 bases left between them. CDR1 is GTSNPN and CDR2 is SVGIG in the germline V gene (reference sequence). DNA of the CDR3: TGTGCCTGGAGTCGACGGAGAACCTACGAGCAGTACTTC. This translates into CAWSRRRTYEQYF.

The chain has TRBV7-9 and TRBJ1-1; no definite D call. CDR3 length equals 16 residues. The V gene's germline CDR1 is SEHNR and CDR2 FQNEAQ (reference sequence). Trimming cost V 0 bases and J 0 bases, with 11 bases left between them. The CDR3 here is CASSLAVQVLNTEAFF. The CDR3, as DNA: TGTGCCAGCAGCTTAGCCGTACAAGTACTGAACACTGAAGCTTTCTTT.

V and J are TRBV19 and TRBJ2-7, with 7 bases that match TRBD2. Germline V CDR1 and CDR2: LNHDA, SQIVND (reference sequence). The CDR3 sequence is 15 residues long. The J segment lost 4 bases and the V segment lost 5 bases, leaving 11 bases of the junction unmatched. CDR3 nucleotide sequence: TGTGCCAGTAGTCTAAGGTTTAGCGGGTTTTACGAGCAGTACTTC. The encoded protein is CASSLRFSGFYEQYF.

This chain joins TRBV2 and TRBJ1-1; TRBD1 aligns across 7 bases. In germline, CDR1 is SNHLY, CDR2 FYNNEI. The V gene end was trimmed by 10 bases and the J gene end by 3 bases; junction bases not matched to a gene: 2. The CDR3 covers 11 residues. The CDR3 sequence is CANQGDTEAFF. The CDR3 DNA sequence: TGTGCCAACCAGGGGGACACTGAAGCTTTCTTT.

The chain joins TRBV20-1 to TRBJ2-5; D is ambiguous. The CDR3 consists of 14 residues. CDR1 and CDR2 (germline): DFQATT, SNEGSKA (reference sequence). V lost 0 bases and J 1 base, leaving 9 bases between the germline ends. The CDR3 coding sequence is TGCAGTGCTAGAGACCCCGGGCCCCAAGAGACCCAGTACTTC. Translation: CSARDPGPQETQYF.

This chain connects TRBV10-1 to TRBJ2-3; no definite D call. The CDR3 has 13 amino acids. V was clipped by 3 bases and J by 0 bases, with 4 bases between them. Germline assignment: CDR1 WNHNN and CDR2 SYGVQD (reference sequence). CDR3 protein: CASSDGSTDTQYF. The CDR3 bases are TGCGCCAGCAGTGATGGTAGCACAGATACGCAGTATTTT.

V is TRBV6-1 and J is TRBJ1-1, with D unresolved. The germline gives CDR1 MNHNS, CDR2 SASEGT. V dropped 3 bases and J dropped 0 bases, with 5 bases sitting between them. The CDR3 loop spans 13 amino acids. The CDR3 bases are TGTGCCAGCAGTGACAGGATGAACACTGAAGCTTTCTTT. Its translation is CASSDRMNTEAFF.

This clonotype turned up a few times. The chain couples TRBV19 to TRBJ2-5, with D unclear. This CDR3 is built from 13 residues. The V gene lost 1 base and the J gene lost 5 bases, with 8 bases spanning the gap. Germline assignment: CDR1 LNHDA and CDR2 SQIVND (reference sequence). Here the CDR3 reads CASSIAGYETQYF. The CDR3 DNA reads as TGTGCCAGTAGTATAGCGGGTTACGAGACCCAGTACTTC.

The gene calls are TRBV20-1 and TRBJ1-3; D remains ambiguous. CDR3 length equals 16 residues. The V and J ends lost 5 bases and 0 bases respectively, with 17 bases between them. Germline V gene sequence: CDR1 DFQATT, CDR2 SNEGSKA (reference sequence). The CDR3 bases are TGCAGTGCTGAGTTTCACGGACGCGGCTCTGGAAACACCATATATTTT. Translation: CSAEFHGRGSGNTIYF.